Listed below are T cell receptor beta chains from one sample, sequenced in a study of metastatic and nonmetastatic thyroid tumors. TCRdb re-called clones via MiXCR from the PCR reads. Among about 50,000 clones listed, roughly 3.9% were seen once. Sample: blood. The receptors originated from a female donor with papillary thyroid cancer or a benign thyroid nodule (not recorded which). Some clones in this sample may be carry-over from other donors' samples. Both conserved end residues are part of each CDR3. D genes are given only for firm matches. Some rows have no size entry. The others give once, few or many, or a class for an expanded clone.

CDR3nt: TGTGCCAGTAGGGATAGGGGGCCAAATGGCTACACCTTC
CDR3aa: CASRDRGPNGYTF
d_gene: TRBD1
j_gene: TRBJ1-2
abundance: .
v_gene: TRBV19

CDR3nt: TGTGCCAGCAGCTACAGGACTGGAGAGACCCAGTACTTC
CDR3aa: CASSYRTGETQYF
d_gene: .
j_gene: TRBJ2-5
abundance: many
v_gene: TRBV7-2

CDR3nt: TGTGCCAGCAGCCCAACTTGGGGGCAAAACAATGAGCAGTTCTTC
CDR3aa: CASSPTWGQNNEQFF
d_gene: .
j_gene: TRBJ2-1
abundance: many
v_gene: TRBV11-1

CDR3nt: TGTACCAGCAGTCCCCTGGGAGGGAACACTGAAGCTTTCTTT
CDR3aa: CTSSPLGGNTEAFF
d_gene: .
j_gene: TRBJ1-1
abundance: many
v_gene: TRBV12-3/TRBV12-4

CDR3nt: TGCAGCGTTCTTATGCGGGGGGAAGCTTTCTTT
CDR3aa: CSVLMRGEAFF
d_gene: .
j_gene: TRBJ1-1
abundance: many
v_gene: TRBV29-1

CDR3nt: TGTGCCAGCAGTTCCAGCGTCGGGGAGCTGTTTTTT
CDR3aa: CASSSSVGELFF
d_gene: .
j_gene: TRBJ2-2
abundance: few
v_gene: TRBV2

CDR3nt: TGTGCCAGCAGTTACATCTTATATGAGCAGTACTTC
CDR3aa: CASSYILYEQYF
d_gene: .
j_gene: TRBJ2-7
abundance: .
v_gene: TRBV28

CDR3nt: TGTGCCAGCAATTTGGCGGGTAGTCGCTCCGAACAGTACTTC
CDR3aa: CASNLAGSRSEQYF
d_gene: .
j_gene: TRBJ2-7
abundance: few
v_gene: TRBV12-3/TRBV12-4

CDR3nt: TGTGCCACCAGCAGGGGGACTAGCGGAGAGACCCAGTACTTC
CDR3aa: CATSRGTSGETQYF
d_gene: TRBD2
j_gene: TRBJ2-5
abundance: few
v_gene: TRBV15

CDR3nt: TGTGCCAGCAGTTGGACCGCTAGCACAGATACGCAGTATTTT
CDR3aa: CASSWTASTDTQYF
d_gene: .
j_gene: TRBJ2-3
abundance: many
v_gene: TRBV12-3/TRBV12-4

CDR3nt: TGTGCCAGCTCACCGGGGGGACAGGGCGCCTACGAGCAGTACTTC
CDR3aa: CASSPGGQGAYEQYF
d_gene: TRBD1
j_gene: TRBJ2-7
abundance: many
v_gene: TRBV18

CDR3nt: TGTGCCTCTAGACAGGAAGACTCTGGGGCCAACGTCCTGACTTTC
CDR3aa: CASRQEDSGANVLTF
d_gene: .
j_gene: TRBJ2-6
abundance: many
v_gene: TRBV6-1

CDR3nt: TGCAGCGTTGAAGAGGCCGGGGAGCTGTTTTTT
CDR3aa: CSVEEAGELFF
d_gene: .
j_gene: TRBJ2-2
abundance: many
v_gene: TRBV29-1

CDR3nt: TGTGCCAGCAGTTACTCCGGTCTCAGGGGTTCCGGGGAGCTGTTTTTT
CDR3aa: CASSYSGLRGSGELFF
d_gene: .
j_gene: TRBJ2-2
abundance: medium-sized
v_gene: TRBV6-5

CDR3nt: TGCAGTGCCTGGACGGGTTCCTACGAGCAGTACTTC
CDR3aa: CSAWTGSYEQYF
d_gene: .
j_gene: TRBJ2-7
abundance: .
v_gene: TRBV20-1

CDR3nt: TGTGCCAGCAGCTCACAGGGGGGTTCAGATACGCAGTATTTT
CDR3aa: CASSSQGGSDTQYF
d_gene: TRBD1
j_gene: TRBJ2-3
abundance: few
v_gene: TRBV11-3

CDR3nt: TGTGCCAGCAGTTACCAGGTCCGCAATCAGCCCCAGCATTTT
CDR3aa: CASSYQVRNQPQHF
d_gene: .
j_gene: TRBJ1-5
abundance: few
v_gene: TRBV6-5

CDR3nt: TGCAGCGTTGAACCACCGGTTGGGGGCCTGGATGAGCAGTTCTTC
CDR3aa: CSVEPPVGGLDEQFF
d_gene: .
j_gene: TRBJ2-1
abundance: .
v_gene: TRBV29-1

CDR3nt: TGTGACAGCAGCCCGGCGGCAGAAACTTATCAGCCCCAGCACTTT
CDR3aa: CDSSPAAETYQPQHF
d_gene: .
j_gene: TRBJ1-5
abundance: few
v_gene: TRBV7-6

CDR3nt: TGTGCCAGCAGTTACCCTCTAAGCTCCTATAATTCACCCCTCCACTTT
CDR3aa: CASSYPLSSYNSPLHF
d_gene: .
j_gene: TRBJ1-6
abundance: few
v_gene: TRBV6-5

CDR3nt: TGTGCCAGTATGCGGGACAGGGGTGGAACCGGGGAGCTGTTTTTT
CDR3aa: CASMRDRGGTGELFF
d_gene: TRBD1
j_gene: TRBJ2-2
abundance: many
v_gene: TRBV2

CDR3nt: TGTGCCAGCAGCGTAGGGGCAGGGGGAGACTATGGCTACACCTTC
CDR3aa: CASSVGAGGDYGYTF
d_gene: TRBD1
j_gene: TRBJ1-2
abundance: many
v_gene: TRBV9

CDR3nt: TGTGCCAGCAGTGAAGGGGCTAGCGGGACAGACACGCAGTATTTT
CDR3aa: CASSEGASGTDTQYF
d_gene: TRBD2
j_gene: TRBJ2-3
abundance: .
v_gene: TRBV6-4

CDR3nt: TGTGCCAGCAGGCCATGCTACACTGAAGCTTTCTTT
CDR3aa: CASRPCYTEAFF
d_gene: .
j_gene: TRBJ1-1
abundance: few
v_gene: TRBV6-2/TRBV6-3

CDR3nt: TGTGCCAGCAGCTGGGGACAGGTTGGTGAGCAGTGCTTC
CDR3aa: CASSWGQVGEQCF
d_gene: TRBD1
j_gene: TRBJ2-1
abundance: once
v_gene: TRBV5-6

CDR3nt: TGTGCCAGCAGCTCCGGGACAGGGGCCAATGAGCAGTTCTTC
CDR3aa: CASSSGTGANEQFF
d_gene: TRBD1
j_gene: TRBJ2-1
abundance: many
v_gene: TRBV27

CDR3nt: TGCAGTGCTAGAGATCTCGCGGGAGGGGGGCAAGAGACCCAGTACTTC
CDR3aa: CSARDLAGGGQETQYF
d_gene: TRBD2
j_gene: TRBJ2-5
abundance: .
v_gene: TRBV20-1

CDR3nt: TGTGCCAGCAGTGAGACAGGGGGCCCAGGCTACACCTTC
CDR3aa: CASSETGGPGYTF
d_gene: TRBD1
j_gene: TRBJ1-2
abundance: .
v_gene: TRBV6-1

CDR3nt: TGTGCCAGCAGCCAATCGTTGAACCCCGTCACCGGGGAGCTGTTTTTT
CDR3aa: CASSQSLNPVTGELFF
d_gene: .
j_gene: TRBJ2-2
abundance: many
v_gene: TRBV16

CDR3nt: TGCAGTGCTTCTCGGACCGCATCCGGGGTATACAATGAGCAGTTCTTC
CDR3aa: CSASRTASGVYNEQFF
d_gene: .
j_gene: TRBJ2-1
abundance: many
v_gene: TRBV20-1

CDR3nt: TGTGCCAGCCGTTGGGGACAGAACACCGGGGAGCTGTTTTTT
CDR3aa: CASRWGQNTGELFF
d_gene: .
j_gene: TRBJ2-2
abundance: .
v_gene: TRBV2

CDR3nt: TGTGCCAGCAGTGGTCTAGCGGGAGGGTACACCGGGGAGCTGTTTTTT
CDR3aa: CASSGLAGGYTGELFF
d_gene: TRBD2
j_gene: TRBJ2-2
abundance: many
v_gene: TRBV2

CDR3nt: TGTGCCAGCAGTGAAGCCTTAGCGGGAGTAAACAATGAGCAGTTCTTC
CDR3aa: CASSEALAGVNNEQFF
d_gene: TRBD2
j_gene: TRBJ2-1
abundance: medium-sized
v_gene: TRBV6-1

CDR3nt: TGCAGTGCTAGAGTGGACTGGGGCACAGATACGCAGTATTTT
CDR3aa: CSARVDWGTDTQYF
d_gene: .
j_gene: TRBJ2-3
abundance: many
v_gene: TRBV20-1

CDR3nt: TGCAGTGCAACCAAGCGGGAGGACACAGATACGCAGTATTTT
CDR3aa: CSATKREDTDTQYF
d_gene: TRBD2
j_gene: TRBJ2-3
abundance: many
v_gene: TRBV20-1